This T cell receptor (beta chain) stems from a study of cytomegalovirus exposure and HLA in healthy donors. Study-wide background: Researchers found that under 90% of 398 genotyped donors fell within the Caucasian-associated ancestry cluster.

This clone was counted a single time. Antigen: not known. The germline V gene has CDR1 MNHNS and CDR2 SASEGT. V lost 6 bases and J lost 0, with 12 bases in between. The CDR3 runs 15 residues. The study ran its PCR with 60 Vbeta and 13 Jbeta primers. This table comes from immunoSEQ multiplex PCR, and its TCRdb copy is limited to in-frame clones, with some not included. This table has approximately 150,000 clones, 60% to 80% appearing once. Overall study findings and caveats: The authors excluded some V segments, including TRBV6-2 and TRBV6-3, as indistinguishable. HLA allele associations emerged for 16,951 TCR beta sequences in a later analysis, at 0.05 false discovery rate.

All the people who gave samples were healthy bone marrow donors. The sequenced sample consisted of PBMCs. The chain uses TRBV6-1 and TRBJ1-3; D might be TRBD1 (6 bases). This clonotype originated in a man aged 35 to 55 in good health and CMV-seropositive. DNA for the CDR3: TGTGCCAGCAGGGTAGGGGGTCTCTCTGGAAACACCATATATTTT. Translated: CASRVGGLSGNTIYF.